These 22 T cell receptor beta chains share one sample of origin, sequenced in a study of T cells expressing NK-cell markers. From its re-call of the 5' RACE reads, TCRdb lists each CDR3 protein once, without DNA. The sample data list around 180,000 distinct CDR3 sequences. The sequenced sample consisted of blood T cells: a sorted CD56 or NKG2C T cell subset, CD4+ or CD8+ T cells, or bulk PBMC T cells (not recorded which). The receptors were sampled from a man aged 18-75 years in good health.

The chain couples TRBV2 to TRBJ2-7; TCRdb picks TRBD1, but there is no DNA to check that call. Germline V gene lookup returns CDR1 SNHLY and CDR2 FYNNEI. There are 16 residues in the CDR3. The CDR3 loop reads CASKDIGAAWSDEQYF.

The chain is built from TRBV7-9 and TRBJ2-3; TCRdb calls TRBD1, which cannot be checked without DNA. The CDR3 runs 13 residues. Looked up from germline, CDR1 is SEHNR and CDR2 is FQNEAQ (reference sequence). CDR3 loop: CASTRGVADTQYF.

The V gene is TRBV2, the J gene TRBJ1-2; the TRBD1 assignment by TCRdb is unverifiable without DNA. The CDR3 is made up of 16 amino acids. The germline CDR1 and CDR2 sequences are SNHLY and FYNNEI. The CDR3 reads CASSGARTGGVYGYTF.

The CDR3 sequence is CASSELRDRMYGYTF. The chain combines TRBV6-1 with TRBJ1-2; TCRdb indicates TRBD1, and absent DNA this call remains unverified. The germline CDR1 and CDR2 sequences are MNHNS and SASEGT. The CDR3 contains 15 residues.

CDR3 amino acids: CASSFGGRSSYEQYF. The chain combines TRBV28 with TRBJ2-7; as DNA is missing, the TRBD2 call by TCRdb cannot be tested. This CDR3 spans 15 amino acids. CDR1 and CDR2 (germline): MDHEN, SYDVKM.

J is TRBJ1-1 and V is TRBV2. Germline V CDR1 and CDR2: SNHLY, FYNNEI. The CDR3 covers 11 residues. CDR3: CASSEFTEAFF.

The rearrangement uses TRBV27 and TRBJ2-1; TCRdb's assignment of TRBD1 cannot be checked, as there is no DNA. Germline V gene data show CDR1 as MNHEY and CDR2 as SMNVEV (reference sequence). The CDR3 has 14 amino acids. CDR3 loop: CASSSQDSYNEQFF.

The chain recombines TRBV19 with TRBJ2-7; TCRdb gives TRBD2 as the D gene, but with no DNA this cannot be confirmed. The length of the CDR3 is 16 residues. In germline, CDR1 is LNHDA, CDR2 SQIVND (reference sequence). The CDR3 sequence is CASSISSGGAAYEQYF. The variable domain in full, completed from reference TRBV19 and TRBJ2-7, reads DGGITQSPKYLFRKEGQNVTLSCEQNLNHDAMYWYRQDPGQGLRLIYYSQIVNDFQKGDIAEGYSVSREKKESFPLTVTSAQKNPTAFYLCASSISSGGAAYEQYFGPGTRLTVT.

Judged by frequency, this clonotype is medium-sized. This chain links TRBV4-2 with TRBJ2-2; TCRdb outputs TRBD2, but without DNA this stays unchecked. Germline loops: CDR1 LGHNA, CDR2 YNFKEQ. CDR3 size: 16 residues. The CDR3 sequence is CASSRPVGGGTGELFF.

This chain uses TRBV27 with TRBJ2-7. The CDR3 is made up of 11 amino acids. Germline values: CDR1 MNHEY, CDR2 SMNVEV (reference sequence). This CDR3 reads CASLGGNEQYF.

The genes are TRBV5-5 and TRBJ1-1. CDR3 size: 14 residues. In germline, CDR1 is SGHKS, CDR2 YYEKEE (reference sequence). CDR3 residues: CASTFPHGNTEAFF.

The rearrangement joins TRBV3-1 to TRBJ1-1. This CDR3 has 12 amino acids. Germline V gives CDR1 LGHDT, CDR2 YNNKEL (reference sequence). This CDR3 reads CASSSSNTEAFF.

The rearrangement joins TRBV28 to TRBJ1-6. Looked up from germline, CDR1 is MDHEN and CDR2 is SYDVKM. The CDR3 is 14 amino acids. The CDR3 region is CASSLGPRDSPLHF.

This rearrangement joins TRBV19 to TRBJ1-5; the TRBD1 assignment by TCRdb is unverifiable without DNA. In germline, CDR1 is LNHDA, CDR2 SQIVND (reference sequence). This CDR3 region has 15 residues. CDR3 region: CASSQTGGRIQPQHF.

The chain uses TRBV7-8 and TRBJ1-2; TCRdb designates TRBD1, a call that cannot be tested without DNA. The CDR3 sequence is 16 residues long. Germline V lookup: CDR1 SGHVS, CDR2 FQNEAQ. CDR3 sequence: CASSLTPVAVQYGYTF.

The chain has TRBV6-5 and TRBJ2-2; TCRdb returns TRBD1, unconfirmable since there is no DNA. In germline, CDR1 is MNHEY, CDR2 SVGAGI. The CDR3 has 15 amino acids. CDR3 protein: CASSYDRVPTGELFF.

This CDR3 reads CASSLGGRITDTQYF. V and J are TRBV7-9 and TRBJ2-3; TCRdb's assignment of TRBD1 cannot be checked, as there is no DNA. The CDR3 runs 15 residues. Germline CDR1 SEHNR, CDR2 FQNEAQ (reference sequence).

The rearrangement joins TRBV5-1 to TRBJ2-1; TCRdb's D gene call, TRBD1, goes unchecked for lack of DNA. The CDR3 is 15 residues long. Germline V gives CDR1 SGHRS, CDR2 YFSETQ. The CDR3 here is CASSPPGPWDNEQFF.

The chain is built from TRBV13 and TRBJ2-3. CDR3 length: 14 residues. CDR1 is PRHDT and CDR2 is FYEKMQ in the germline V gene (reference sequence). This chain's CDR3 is CASRHGYSTDTQYF.

The CDR3 loop is CSVVASSYGYTF. The V and J genes are TRBV29-1 and TRBJ1-2. CDR1 is SQVTM, CDR2 ANQGSEA, per germline. The CDR3 runs to 12 residues.

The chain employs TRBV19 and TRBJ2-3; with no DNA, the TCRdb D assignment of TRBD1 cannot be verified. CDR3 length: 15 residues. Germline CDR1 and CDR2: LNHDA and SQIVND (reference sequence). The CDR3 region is CASSTAGTGFSAQYF.

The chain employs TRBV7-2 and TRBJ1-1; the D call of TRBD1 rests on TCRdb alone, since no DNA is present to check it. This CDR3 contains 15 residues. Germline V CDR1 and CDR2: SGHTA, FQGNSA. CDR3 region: CASSWTGYSNTEAFF.